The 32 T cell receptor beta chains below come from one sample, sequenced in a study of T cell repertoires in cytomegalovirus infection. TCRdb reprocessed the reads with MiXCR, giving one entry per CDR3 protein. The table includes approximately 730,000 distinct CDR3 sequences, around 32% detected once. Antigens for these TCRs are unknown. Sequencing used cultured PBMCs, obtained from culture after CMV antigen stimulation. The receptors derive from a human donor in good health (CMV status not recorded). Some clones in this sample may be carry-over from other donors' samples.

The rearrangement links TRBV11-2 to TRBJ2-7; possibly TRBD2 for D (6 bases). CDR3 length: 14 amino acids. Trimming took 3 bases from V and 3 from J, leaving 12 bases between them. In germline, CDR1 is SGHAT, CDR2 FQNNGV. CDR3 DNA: TGTGCCAGCAGCTTTGGGCGGGACCACTACGAGCAGTACTTC. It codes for CASSFGRDHYEQYF. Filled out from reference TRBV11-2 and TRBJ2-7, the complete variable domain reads EAGVAQSPRYKIIEKRQSVAFWCNPISGHATLYWYQQILGQGPKLLIQFQNNGVVDDSQLPKDRFSAERLKGVDSTLKIQPAKLEDSAVYLCASSFGRDHYEQYFGPGTRLTVT.

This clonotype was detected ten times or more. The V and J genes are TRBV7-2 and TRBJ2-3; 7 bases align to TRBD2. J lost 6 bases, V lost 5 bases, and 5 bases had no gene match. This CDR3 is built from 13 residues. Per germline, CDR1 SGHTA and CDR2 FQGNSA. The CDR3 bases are TGTGCCAGCAGCCCGGCGGGGGAGGATACGCAGTATTTT. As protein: CASSPAGEDTQYF.

The CDR3 loop reads CASKRGRGRSNQPQHF. In nucleotides, the CDR3 is TGTGCCAGTAAAAGGGGGAGGGGGCGAAGCAATCAGCCCCAGCATTTT. This chain joins TRBV19 and TRBJ1-5; TRBD1 agrees at 7 bases. The CDR3 runs to 16 residues. Trimming cost V 7 bases and J 1 base; bases outside gene matches: 10. Germline V gene sequence: CDR1 LNHDA, CDR2 SQIVND (reference sequence).

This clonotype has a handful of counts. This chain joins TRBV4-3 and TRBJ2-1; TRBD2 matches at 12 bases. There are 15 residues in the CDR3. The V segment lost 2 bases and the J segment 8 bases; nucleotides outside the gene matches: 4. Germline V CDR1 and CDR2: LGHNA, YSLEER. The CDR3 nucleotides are TGCGCCAGCAGCCAACGACTAGCGGGAGTCGATGAGCAGTTCTTC. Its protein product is CASSQRLAGVDEQFF.

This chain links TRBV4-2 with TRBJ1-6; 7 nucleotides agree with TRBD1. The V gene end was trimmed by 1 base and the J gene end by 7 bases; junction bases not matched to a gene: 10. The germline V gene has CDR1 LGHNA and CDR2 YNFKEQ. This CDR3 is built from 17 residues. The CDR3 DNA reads TGTGCCAGCAGCCAAGGACCCTTTACAGGGGAAAATTCACCCCTCCACTTT. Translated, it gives CASSQGPFTGENSPLHF.

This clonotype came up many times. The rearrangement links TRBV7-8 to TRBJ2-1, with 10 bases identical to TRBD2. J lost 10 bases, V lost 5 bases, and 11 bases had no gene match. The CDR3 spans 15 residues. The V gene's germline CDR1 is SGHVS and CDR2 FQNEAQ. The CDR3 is CASSQGSGRAEEQFF. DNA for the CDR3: TGTGCCAGCAGCCAAGGGAGCGGGAGGGCGGAGGAGCAGTTCTTC.

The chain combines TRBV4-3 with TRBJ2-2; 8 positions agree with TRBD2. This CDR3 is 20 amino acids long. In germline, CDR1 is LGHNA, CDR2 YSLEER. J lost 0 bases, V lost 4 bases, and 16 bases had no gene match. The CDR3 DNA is TGCGCCAGCAGCCGCAACGGGGGGACTAGTTCCCTGACGAACACCGGGGAGCTGTTTTTT. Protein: CASSRNGGTSSLTNTGELFF.

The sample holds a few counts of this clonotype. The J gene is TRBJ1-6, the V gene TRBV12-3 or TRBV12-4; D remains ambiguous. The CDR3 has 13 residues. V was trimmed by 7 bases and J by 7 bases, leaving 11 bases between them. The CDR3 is CASKPGRNSPLHF. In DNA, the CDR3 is TGTGCCAGCAAGCCGGGAAGGAATTCACCCCTCCACTTT.

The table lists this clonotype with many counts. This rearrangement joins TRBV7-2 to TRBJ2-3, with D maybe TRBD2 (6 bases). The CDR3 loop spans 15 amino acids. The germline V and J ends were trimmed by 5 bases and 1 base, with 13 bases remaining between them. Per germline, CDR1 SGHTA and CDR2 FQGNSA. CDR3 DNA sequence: TGTGCCAGCAGCGGAGGGGCCTTTCGCACAGATACGCAGTATTTT. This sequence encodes CASSGGAFRTDTQYF.

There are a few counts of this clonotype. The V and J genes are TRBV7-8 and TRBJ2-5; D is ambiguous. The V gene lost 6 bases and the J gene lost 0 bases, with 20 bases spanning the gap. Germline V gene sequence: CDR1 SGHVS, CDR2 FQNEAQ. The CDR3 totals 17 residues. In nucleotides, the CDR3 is TGTGCCAGCAGAAAAGACCCCTATTTGCCGTACCAAGAGACCCAGTACTTC. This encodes CASRKDPYLPYQETQYF.

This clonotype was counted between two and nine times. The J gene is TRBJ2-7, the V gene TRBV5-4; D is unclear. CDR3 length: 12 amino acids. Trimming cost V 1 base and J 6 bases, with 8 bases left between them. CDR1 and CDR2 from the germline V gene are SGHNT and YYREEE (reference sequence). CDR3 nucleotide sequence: TGTGCCAGCAGCTTGAGTAAGCGCGAGCAGTACTTC. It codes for CASSLSKREQYF.

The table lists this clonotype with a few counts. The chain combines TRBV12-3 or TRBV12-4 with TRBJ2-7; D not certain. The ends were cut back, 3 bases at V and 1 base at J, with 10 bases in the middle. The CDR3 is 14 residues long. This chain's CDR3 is CASSFLPISYEQYF. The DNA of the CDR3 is TGTGCCAGCAGTTTCTTGCCAATATCCTACGAGCAGTACTTC.

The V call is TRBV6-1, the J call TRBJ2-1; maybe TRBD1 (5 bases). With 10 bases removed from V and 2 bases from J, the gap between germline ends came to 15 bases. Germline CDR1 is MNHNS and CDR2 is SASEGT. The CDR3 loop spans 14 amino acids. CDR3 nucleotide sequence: TGTGCCACAAGACTGACAGCGACCTACAATGAGCAGTTCTTC. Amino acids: CATRLTATYNEQFF.

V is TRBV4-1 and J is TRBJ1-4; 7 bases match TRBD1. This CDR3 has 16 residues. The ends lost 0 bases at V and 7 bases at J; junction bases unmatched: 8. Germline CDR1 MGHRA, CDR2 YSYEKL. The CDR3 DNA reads TGCGCCAGCAGCCAAGACGAACCGAGACAGGGTGAAAAACTGTTTTTT. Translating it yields CASSQDEPRQGEKLFF.

In DNA form, the CDR3 reads TGTGCCAGCAGCACGACCGTCAGGGCCTACGAGCAGTACTTC. Translated: CASSTTVRAYEQYF. V usage is TRBV27 and J usage is TRBJ2-7; D is possibly TRBD1 (5 bases). Between the trimmed V and J ends, which lost 6 bases and 2 bases, there was a span of 14 bases. Germline values: CDR1 MNHEY, CDR2 SMNVEV (reference sequence). CDR3 length: 14 residues.

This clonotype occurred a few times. The CDR3 DNA reads TGTGCCCCAGCGTGCATTGGGCCAGCAAAAGAGACCCAGTACTTC. It is translated as CAPACIGPAKETQYF. This chain connects TRBV14 to TRBJ2-5; D is uncertain. CDR3 length equals 15 residues. V was pared by 11 bases and J by 3 bases, with 22 bases between. CDR1 SGHDN and CDR2 FVKESK come from the germline V gene.

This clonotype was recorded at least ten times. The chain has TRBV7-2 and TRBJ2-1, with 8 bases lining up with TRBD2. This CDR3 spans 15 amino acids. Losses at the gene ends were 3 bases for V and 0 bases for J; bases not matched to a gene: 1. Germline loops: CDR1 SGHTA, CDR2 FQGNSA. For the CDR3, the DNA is TGTGCCAGCAGCTTCGGGGGGGCCTCCTACAATGAGCAGTTCTTC. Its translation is CASSFGGASYNEQFF.

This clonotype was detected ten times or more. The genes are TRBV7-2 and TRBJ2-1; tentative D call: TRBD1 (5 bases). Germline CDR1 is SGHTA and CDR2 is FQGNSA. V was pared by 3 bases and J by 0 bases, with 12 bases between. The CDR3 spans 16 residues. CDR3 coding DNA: TGTGCCAGCAGCTTTATGCCTCAGGGCTCCTACAATGAGCAGTTCTTC. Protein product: CASSFMPQGSYNEQFF.

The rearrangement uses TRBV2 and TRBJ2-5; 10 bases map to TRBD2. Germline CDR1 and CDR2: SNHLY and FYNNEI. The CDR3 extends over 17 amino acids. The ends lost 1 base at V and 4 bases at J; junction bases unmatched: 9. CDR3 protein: CASSEGTSGTMGETQYF. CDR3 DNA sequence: TGTGCCAGCAGTGAAGGAACTAGCGGGACGATGGGAGAGACCCAGTACTTC.

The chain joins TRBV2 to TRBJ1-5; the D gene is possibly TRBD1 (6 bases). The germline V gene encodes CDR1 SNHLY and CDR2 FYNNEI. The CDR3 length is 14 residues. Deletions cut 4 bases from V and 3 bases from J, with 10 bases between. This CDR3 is CASSATGHNQPQHF. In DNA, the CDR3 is TGTGCCAGCAGTGCTACAGGGCACAATCAGCCCCAGCATTTT.

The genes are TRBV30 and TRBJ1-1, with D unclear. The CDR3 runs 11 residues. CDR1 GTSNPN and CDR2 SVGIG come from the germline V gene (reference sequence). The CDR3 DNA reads TGTGCGGCGACTCCGAACACTGAAGCTTTCTTT. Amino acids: CAATPNTEAFF.

This CDR3 is CASMGQDSPLHF. CDR3 nucleotides: TGTGCCAGCATGGGACAGGATTCACCCCTCCACTTT. J is TRBJ1-6 and V is TRBV5-4; 8 nucleotides line up with TRBD1. CDR1 SGHNT and CDR2 YYREEE come from the germline V gene (reference sequence). CDR3 length equals 12 residues. Trimming took 6 bases from V and 8 from J; bases not matched to a gene: 1.

CDR3 protein: CASSPGGDSRAFF. The CDR3 nucleotides read TGTGCCAGCAGCCCCGGGGGAGACTCTCGAGCTTTCTTT. The gene calls are TRBV3-1 and TRBJ1-1, with D maybe TRBD1 (5 bases). Trimming removed 4 bases at V and 10 bases at J, with 16 bases between. From germline, CDR1 is LGHDT and CDR2 YNNKEL (reference sequence). This CDR3 contains 13 residues. Complete variable domain (other parts from reference TRBV3-1 and TRBJ1-1): DTAVSQTPKYLVTQMGNDKSIKCEQNLGHDTMYWYKQDSKKFLKIMFSYNNKELIINETVPNRFSPKSPDKAHLNLHINSLELGDSAVYFCASSPGGDSRAFFGQGTRLTVV.

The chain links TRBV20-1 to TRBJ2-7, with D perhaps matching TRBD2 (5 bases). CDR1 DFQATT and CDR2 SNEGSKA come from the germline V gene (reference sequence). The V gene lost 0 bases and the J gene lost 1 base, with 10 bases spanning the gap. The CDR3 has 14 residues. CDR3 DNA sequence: TGCAGTGCTAGAGATACGGCGGGTTCCTACGAGCAGTACTTC. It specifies CSARDTAGSYEQYF.

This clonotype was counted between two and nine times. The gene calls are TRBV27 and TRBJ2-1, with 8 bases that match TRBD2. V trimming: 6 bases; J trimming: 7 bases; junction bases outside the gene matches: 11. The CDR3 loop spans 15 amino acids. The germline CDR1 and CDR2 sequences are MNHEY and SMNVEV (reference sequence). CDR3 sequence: CASSNPGGPRNEQFF. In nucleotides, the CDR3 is TGTGCCAGCAGCAACCCGGGGGGGCCAAGGAATGAGCAGTTCTTC.

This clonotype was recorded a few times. CDR3 amino acids: CASSFTGPISEQYF. CDR3 in DNA: TGTGCCAGCAGCTTCACCGGACCCATCTCCGAGCAGTACTTC. This chain connects TRBV11-2 to TRBJ2-7; no clear D. Germline V gene data show CDR1 as SGHAT and CDR2 as FQNNGV. The CDR3 is 14 residues long. Trimming left V 3 bases short and J 6 bases short, with 15 bases between.

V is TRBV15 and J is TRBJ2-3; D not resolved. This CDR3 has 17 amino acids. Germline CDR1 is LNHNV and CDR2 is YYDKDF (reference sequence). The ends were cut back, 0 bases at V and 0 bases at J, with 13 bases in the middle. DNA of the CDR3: TGTGCCACCAGCAGAGATTCCGTCGTCACTAGCACAGATACGCAGTATTTT. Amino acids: CATSRDSVVTSTDTQYF.

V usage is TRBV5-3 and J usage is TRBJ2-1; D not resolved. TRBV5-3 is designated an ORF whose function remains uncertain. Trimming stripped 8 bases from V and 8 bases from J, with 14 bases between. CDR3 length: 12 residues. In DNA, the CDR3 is TGTGCCAGCAGCGAGATCTCCGATGAGCAGTTCTTC. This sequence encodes CASSEISDEQFF.

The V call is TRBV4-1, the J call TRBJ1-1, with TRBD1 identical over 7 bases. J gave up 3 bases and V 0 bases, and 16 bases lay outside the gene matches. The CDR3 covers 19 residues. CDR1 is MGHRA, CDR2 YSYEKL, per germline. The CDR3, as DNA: TGCGCCAGCAGCCAAGATGTTGGGAAACTGGACAGGATGGACACTGAAGCTTTCTTT. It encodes CASSQDVGKLDRMDTEAFF.

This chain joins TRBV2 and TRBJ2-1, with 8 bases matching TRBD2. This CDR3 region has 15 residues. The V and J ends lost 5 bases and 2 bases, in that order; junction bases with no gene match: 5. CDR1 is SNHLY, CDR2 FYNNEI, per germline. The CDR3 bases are TGTGCCAGCAGTTATAGCGGGGCCACCTACAATGAGCAGTTCTTC. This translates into CASSYSGATYNEQFF.

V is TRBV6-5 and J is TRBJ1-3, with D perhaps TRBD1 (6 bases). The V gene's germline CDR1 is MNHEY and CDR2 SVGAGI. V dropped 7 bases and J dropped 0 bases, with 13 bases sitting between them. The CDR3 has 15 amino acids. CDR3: CASKETGSSGNTIYF. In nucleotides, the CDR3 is TGTGCCAGCAAAGAAACAGGGTCCTCTGGAAACACCATATATTTT.

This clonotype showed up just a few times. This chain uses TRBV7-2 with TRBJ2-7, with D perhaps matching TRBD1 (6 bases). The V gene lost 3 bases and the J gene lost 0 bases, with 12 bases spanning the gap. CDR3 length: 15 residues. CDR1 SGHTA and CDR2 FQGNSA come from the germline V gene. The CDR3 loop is CASSLSTGISYEQYF. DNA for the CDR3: TGTGCCAGCAGCTTGTCTACAGGGATCTCCTACGAGCAGTACTTC.